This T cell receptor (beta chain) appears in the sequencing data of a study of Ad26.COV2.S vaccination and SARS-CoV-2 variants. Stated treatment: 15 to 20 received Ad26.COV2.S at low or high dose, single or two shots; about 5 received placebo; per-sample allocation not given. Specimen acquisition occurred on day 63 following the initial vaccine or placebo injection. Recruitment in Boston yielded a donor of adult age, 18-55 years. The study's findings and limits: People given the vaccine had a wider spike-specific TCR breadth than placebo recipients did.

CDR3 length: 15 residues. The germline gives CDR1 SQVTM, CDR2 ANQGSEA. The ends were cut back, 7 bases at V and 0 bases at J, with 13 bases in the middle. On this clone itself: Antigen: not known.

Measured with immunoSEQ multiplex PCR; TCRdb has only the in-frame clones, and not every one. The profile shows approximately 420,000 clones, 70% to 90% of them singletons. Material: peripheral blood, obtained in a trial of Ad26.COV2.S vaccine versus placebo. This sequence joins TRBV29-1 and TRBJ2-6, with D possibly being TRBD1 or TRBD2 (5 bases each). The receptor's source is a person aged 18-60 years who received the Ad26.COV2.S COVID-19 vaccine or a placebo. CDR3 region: CSARDRSSGANVLTF. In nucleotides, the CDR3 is TGCAGCGCTCGGGACCGAAGCTCTGGGGCCAACGTCCTGACTTTC. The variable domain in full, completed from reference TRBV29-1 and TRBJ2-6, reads SAVISQKPSRDICQRGTSLTIQCQVDSQVTMMFWYRQQPGQSLTLIATANQGSEATYESGFVIDKFPISRPNLTFSTLTVSNMSPEDSSIYLCSARDRSSGANVLTFGAGSRLTVL.